One sample yielded the 8 T cell receptor beta chains listed below, sequenced in a study of T cells in Graves' hyperthyroidism and ophthalmopathy. RNA transcripts yielded amplified TCR beta CDR3 regions. Researchers ran a first-round RT-PCR on the TCR CDR3 using the HTBI primer set. TCRdb ran MiXCR on the multiplex PCR reads and lists one entry per CDR3 protein. The sample has over 500,000 distinct CDR3 sequences; around 15% are singletons. Sample: blood. These receptor sequences come from a woman aged 40 to 55 with Graves' hyperthyroidism.

This clonotype was counted many times. The chain joins TRBV7-3 to TRBJ2-1; TRBD2 agrees at 10 bases. CDR3 length: 15 amino acids. V lost 1 base, J lost 5 bases, and 2 bases stayed unmatched. The germline V gene encodes CDR1 SGHTA and CDR2 FQGTGA. The DNA of the CDR3 is TGTGCCAGCAGCTTAATAGCGGGAGGTAACAATGAGCAGTTCTTC. Amino acid sequence: CASSLIAGGNNEQFF.

The sample holds many counts of this clonotype. The chain carries TRBV18 and TRBJ2-3, with TRBD2 matching over 7 bases. Looked up from germline, CDR1 is KGHSH and CDR2 is LQKENI. V trimming: 3 bases; J trimming: 4 bases; junction bases outside the gene matches: 4. This CDR3 spans 14 amino acids. CDR3: CASSPGGSADTQYF. CDR3 bases: TGTGCCAGCTCACCCGGCGGGAGCGCAGATACGCAGTATTTT.

This clonotype was observed many times. J is TRBJ1-1 and V is TRBV12-3 or TRBV12-4, with D tentatively TRBD1 (6 bases). The length of the CDR3 is 13 residues. Trimming shortened V by 6 bases and J by 3 bases, and 11 bases separated the two germline ends. The CDR3 DNA reads TGTGCCAGCAGCCACCCAGGGGACACTGAAGCTTTCTTT. Amino acids: CASSHPGDTEAFF.

This clonotype has just a few counts. The chain carries TRBV5-4 and TRBJ1-2; D not certain. The CDR3 is made up of 14 amino acids. V was shortened by 3 bases and J by 0 bases, with 9 bases between the two germline ends. The germline CDR1 and CDR2 sequences are SGHNT and YYREEE (reference sequence). CDR3 in DNA: TGTGCCAGCAGCTCCCCTGAAGCTAACTATGGCTACACCTTC. Amino acid sequence: CASSSPEANYGYTF.

The chain carries TRBV20-1 and TRBJ2-2; D ambiguous. The CDR3 sequence is 12 residues long. The germline V gene encodes CDR1 DFQATT and CDR2 SNEGSKA (reference sequence). With 3 bases removed from V and 5 bases from J, the gap between germline ends came to 7 bases. The CDR3 DNA follows: TGCAGTGCTAGTACCGGGACCGGGGAGCTGTTTTTT. The encoded protein is CSASTGTGELFF.

This clonotype was counted at least ten times. This CDR3 is CASRGDRYRDEQYF. The CDR3 region has the DNA TGTGCCAGCAGGGGGGACAGGTACAGGGACGAGCAGTACTTC. The rearrangement links TRBV2 to TRBJ2-7; 8 nucleotides match TRBD1. Germline CDR1 and CDR2: SNHLY and FYNNEI. The CDR3 consists of 14 residues. Unmatched junction bases numbered 9, after V lost 6 bases and J lost 5 bases.

Many counts were recorded for this clonotype. V and J are TRBV3-1 and TRBJ2-3; D is possibly TRBD2 (5 bases). The germline V gene encodes CDR1 LGHDT and CDR2 YNNKEL (reference sequence). The CDR3 sequence is 17 residues long. V was cut by 2 bases and J by 0 bases, with 15 bases left in between. The CDR3 sequence: CASSQYRTGESTDTQYF. DNA for the CDR3: TGTGCCAGCAGCCAATATCGGACTGGCGAAAGCACAGATACGCAGTATTTT.

This clonotype came up a few times. The chain employs TRBV5-6 and TRBJ1-2; TRBD1 matches at 9 bases. CDR1 and CDR2 from the germline V gene are SGHDT and YYEEEE. The V gene end was trimmed by 3 bases and the J gene end by 7 bases; junction bases not matched to a gene: 7. The CDR3 is 14 amino acids. CDR3 nucleotide sequence: TGTGCCAGCAGCTCCACCGGGACAGGGAGTGGCTACACCTTC. Its protein product is CASSSTGTGSGYTF.